This T cell receptor (beta chain) was identified in a study of blood T cell repertoires in COVID-19. The overall study: COVID-19 samples, acute and convalescent, were from the United States, Italy and Spain. The analysed material was cDNA or gDNA that came from T cells, B-cell-depleted T cells, or PBMCs.

In the original workflow: The assay estimated nucleated cells by amplifying reference gene primers. Repertoires were generated with immunoSEQ multiplex PCR, while TCRdb's copy carries only in-frame clones and drops some. That table gives V, J and clone size, and the DNA gave D and trimming. The table includes about 140,000 clones, about 80% detected once. V lost 0 bases and J lost 6, with 6 bases in between. The germline gives CDR1 MNHEY, CDR2 SVGAGI. The CDR3 runs to 14 residues. The TCR sequence derives from a woman aged 55-70 years with acute or convalescent COVID-19. The chain recombines TRBV6-5 with TRBJ1-6, with D possibly TRBD1 on 6 matching bases. The sequencing sample was made of peripheral blood. The DNA of the CDR3 is TGTGCCAGCAGTTACTCAGGGGGTAATTCACCCCTCCACTTT. This sequence encodes CASSYSGGNSPLHF.